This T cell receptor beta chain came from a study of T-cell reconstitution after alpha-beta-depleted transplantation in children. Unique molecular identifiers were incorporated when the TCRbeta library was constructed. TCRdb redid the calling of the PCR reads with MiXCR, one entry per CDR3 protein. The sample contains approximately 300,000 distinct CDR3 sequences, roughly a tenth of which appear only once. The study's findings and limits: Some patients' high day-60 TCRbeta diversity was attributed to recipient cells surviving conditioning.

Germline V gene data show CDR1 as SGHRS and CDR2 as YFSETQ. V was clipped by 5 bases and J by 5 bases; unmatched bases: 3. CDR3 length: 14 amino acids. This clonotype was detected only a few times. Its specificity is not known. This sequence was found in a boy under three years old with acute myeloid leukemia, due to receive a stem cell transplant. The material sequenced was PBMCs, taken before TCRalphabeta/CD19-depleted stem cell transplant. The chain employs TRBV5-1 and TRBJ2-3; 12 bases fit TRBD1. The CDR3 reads CASSWDRGRDTQYF. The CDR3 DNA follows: TGCGCCAGCAGTTGGGACAGGGGGCGAGATACGCAGTATTTT. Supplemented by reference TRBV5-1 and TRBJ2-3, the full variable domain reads KAGVTQTPRYLIKTRGQQVTLSCSPISGHRSVSWYQQTPGQGLQFLFEYFSETQRNKGNFPGRFSGRQFSNSRSEMNVSTLELGDSALYLCASSWDRGRDTQYFGPGTRLTVL.